A single sample is the source of the 13 T cell receptor beta chains below, sequenced in a study of early T cells in non-severe SARS-CoV-2 infection. TCRdb passed the 5' RACE reads through MiXCR, listing each CDR3 protein once. This table has about 31,000 distinct CDR3 sequences, 7% to 7.5% appearing once. Sequences were derived from whole blood, sampled at baseline. The origin of the receptors is an adult who was a healthcare worker with PCR-confirmed SARS-CoV-2 infection or an uninfected control (not recorded which).

This clonotype has just a few counts. This sequence joins TRBV12-3 or TRBV12-4 and TRBJ2-1; TRBD2 matches at 9 bases. V trimming: 3 bases; J trimming: 6 bases; junction bases outside the gene matches: 6. This CDR3 has 15 amino acids. CDR3 nucleotides: TGTGCCAGCAGTTTCGTGGGACTAGCTGCCAATGAGCAGTTCTTC. It codes for CASSFVGLAANEQFF.

This clonotype occurred a few times. The V and J genes are TRBV30 and TRBJ1-2; D gene ambiguous. Germline CDR1 GTSNPN, CDR2 SVGIG (reference sequence). The ends were cut back, 1 base at V and 4 bases at J, with 19 bases in the middle. The CDR3 is made up of 16 amino acids. The DNA for the CDR3 is TGTGCCTGGAGTGCTCTACTAACCTTCTCGGGCTATGGCTACACCTTC. It specifies CAWSALLTFSGYGYTF.

V usage is TRBV5-4 and J usage is TRBJ2-1, with 7 bases that match TRBD1. The CDR3 runs to 14 residues. Unmatched junction bases numbered 5, after V lost 1 base and J lost 7 bases. CDR1 and CDR2 (germline): SGHNT, YYREEE (reference sequence). The CDR3 protein is CASSLKGAGNEQFF. Here the CDR3 DNA reads TGTGCCAGCAGCTTGAAGGGGGCAGGGAATGAGCAGTTCTTC.

The table lists this clonotype with many counts. CDR3 residues: CASSYSSRPPSSGYTF. The DNA for the CDR3 is TGTGCCAGCAGTTACTCGAGCAGGCCCCCTTCCTCTGGCTACACCTTC. The chain links TRBV6-5 to TRBJ1-2; D call uncertain. Trimming left V 0 bases short and J 7 bases short, with 18 bases between. Germline V lookup: CDR1 MNHEY, CDR2 SVGAGI. The CDR3 runs 16 residues.

In its sample, this clonotype ranks as medium-sized. This chain connects TRBV13 to TRBJ1-1, with TRBD1 as a possible D gene (6 bases). V shed 6 bases and J shed 0 bases, with 14 bases lying between them. The CDR3 runs to 15 residues. Germline values: CDR1 PRHDT, CDR2 FYEKMQ (reference sequence). CDR3 nucleotide sequence: TGTGCCAGCAGAGTGGCAGGGGCTATGAACACTGAAGCTTTCTTT. It translates to CASRVAGAMNTEAFF.

This clonotype was recorded a few times. Germline and junction disagree at one end, which may indicate a read error. The gene calls are TRBV6-6 and TRBJ2-5, with D uncertain. Germline CDR1 and CDR2: MNHNY and SVGAGI (reference sequence). CDR3 length: 14 residues. The CDR3 loop reads CATSDVVLKETQYF. As DNA, the CDR3 is TGTGCCACCAGTGATGTGGTCTTAAAAGAGACCCAGTACTTC.

In this sample, this clonotype turned up many times. The chain links TRBV12-3 or TRBV12-4 to TRBJ2-1; 8 bases map to TRBD1. J was trimmed by 8 bases and V by 6 bases; bases with no gene match: 9. This CDR3 region has 14 residues. Here the CDR3 reads CASRDGQGPYEQFF. The CDR3 DNA follows: TGTGCCAGCAGAGACGGACAGGGCCCCTATGAGCAGTTCTTC.

The table lists this clonotype with many counts. This chain connects TRBV20-1 to TRBJ2-1; D possibly uses TRBD1 or TRBD2 (6 bases each). V was cut by 3 bases and J by 2 bases, with 14 bases left in between. This CDR3 has 15 amino acids. CDR1 and CDR2 (germline): DFQATT, SNEGSKA (reference sequence). This CDR3 reads CSASGEGGAYNEQFF. DNA for the CDR3: TGCAGTGCTAGTGGTGAGGGGGGCGCCTACAATGAGCAGTTCTTC.

This clonotype turned up a few times. The V and J genes are TRBV12-3 or TRBV12-4 and TRBJ2-1; TRBD2 matches at 9 bases. CDR3 size: 16 residues. V dropped 4 bases and J dropped 2; count of bases not matched to a gene: 6. The CDR3: CASSSWASGAYNEQFF. CDR3 in DNA: TGTGCCAGCAGTTCCTGGGCTAGCGGGGCCTACAATGAGCAGTTCTTC.

The chain employs TRBV18 and TRBJ2-1; the D gene is possibly TRBD1 (6 bases). V was trimmed by 3 bases and J by 16 bases, leaving 13 bases between them. CDR1 and CDR2 (germline): KGHSH, LQKENI. The CDR3 runs 11 residues. The CDR3 spells CASSPSDSQFF. The CDR3 DNA is TGTGCCAGCTCACCCTCGGACAGTCAATTCTTC.

This sequence joins TRBV18 and TRBJ2-1; possible D gene TRBD2, 8 bases. V was pared by 0 bases and J by 3 bases, with 15 bases between. The CDR3 has 17 residues. Germline loops: CDR1 KGHSH, CDR2 LQKENI. The CDR3: CASSPPTGGGNYNEQFF. The CDR3 DNA follows: TGTGCCAGCTCACCACCCACGGGAGGGGGCAACTACAATGAGCAGTTCTTC. The complete variable domain, with remaining parts taken from reference TRBV18 and TRBJ2-1, reads NAGVMQNPRHLVRRRGQEARLRCSPMKGHSHVYWYRQLPEEGLKFMVYLQKENIIDESGMPKERFSAEFPKEGPSILRIQQVVRGDSAAYFCASSPPTGGGNYNEQFFGPGTRLTVL.

The rearrangement uses TRBV2 and TRBJ2-1; TRBD1 aligns across 8 bases. The germline V gene has CDR1 SNHLY and CDR2 FYNNEI. V trimming: 6 bases; J trimming: 6 bases; junction bases outside the gene matches: 7. This CDR3 has 14 residues. DNA for the CDR3: TGTGCCAGCAGAGATAGACAGGGGACCAATGAGCAGTTCTTC. It codes for CASRDRQGTNEQFF.

This clonotype was counted a few times. The chain employs TRBV25-1 and TRBJ2-7, with 8 bases matching TRBD2. Germline CDR1 MGHDK, CDR2 SYGVNS. This CDR3 is built from 18 residues. The ends lost 4 bases at V and 2 bases at J; junction bases unmatched: 16. CDR3 protein: CASSASGTSHIPAYEQYF. The CDR3 DNA sequence: TGTGCCAGCAGTGCCTCCGGGACTAGTCACATTCCCGCCTACGAGCAGTACTTC.